The next 24 T cell receptor beta chains were all read from a single sample in a study of blood T cells in healthy people across ages. The use of a sample-barcoded 5' primer and a J-beta primer mix characterized a second PCR of roughly 6 to 11 cycles. TCRdb redid the calling of the 5' RACE reads with MiXCR, one entry per CDR3 protein. The sample comprises about 730,000 distinct CDR3 sequences, around 46% of which are singletons, and 20% to 25% rests with the top ten. The sequenced sample consisted of blood. All receptors derive from a woman aged 55-70 years in good health.

In its sample, this clonotype was seen many times. This chain uses TRBV7-2 with TRBJ2-7, with 7 nucleotides matching TRBD2. Germline CDR1 and CDR2: SGHTA and FQGNSA. This CDR3 comprises 14 residues. J lost 6 bases, V lost 1 base, and 6 bases had no gene match. CDR3 nucleotide sequence: TGTGCCAGCAGCTTAGAACGGGAGGCGGGCGAGCAGTACTTC. Protein product: CASSLEREAGEQYF.

This clonotype has more than one count but fewer than ten. This rearrangement joins TRBV7-3 to TRBJ2-1; possible D gene TRBD2, 5 bases. CDR1 and CDR2 from the germline V gene are SGHTA and FQGTGA. CDR3 size: 16 residues. Trimming shortened V by 2 bases and J by 7 bases, and 18 bases separated the two germline ends. DNA of the CDR3: TGTGCCAGCAGCTTAGAGGGCCTGGGGAACGGGAATGAGCAGTTCTTC. Translation: CASSLEGLGNGNEQFF.

This rearrangement joins TRBV21-1 to TRBJ2-7; TRBD1, as called in the table, went unchecked against the DNA. TRBV21-1 is a pseudogene. The CDR3 covers 15 residues. CDR3 sequence reads: CASNRGRGPVNGQYF. DNA for the CDR3: TGTGCCAGCAACCGAGGTAGAGGTCCCGTTAACGGCCAGTACTTC.

The chain links TRBV11-3 to TRBJ1-1, with D uncertain. The CDR3 is 13 amino acids. The germline V gene has CDR1 SGHNT and CDR2 YENEEA. V lost 2 bases, J lost 1 base, and 5 bases lay in between. The CDR3 coding sequence is TGTGCCAGCAGCTTAAAGAGGAACACTGAAGCTTTCTTT. This translates into CASSLKRNTEAFF.

This chain links TRBV5-1 with TRBJ2-3; 10 bases line up with TRBD1. Germline V gene sequence: CDR1 SGHRS, CDR2 YFSETQ. The CDR3 is made up of 17 amino acids. Trimming cost V 3 bases and J 7 bases; bases outside gene matches: 14. Written as DNA, the CDR3 is TGCGCCAGCAGCTCCCTCTCGGCGACAGGGGGCGGGAATACGCAGTATTTT. This codes for CASSSLSATGGGNTQYF. Together with reference TRBV5-1 and TRBJ2-3, the CDR3 gives the full variable domain: KAGVTQTPRYLIKTRGQQVTLSCSPISGHRSVSWYQQTPGQGLQFLFEYFSETQRNKGNFPGRFSGRQFSNSRSEMNVSTLELGDSALYLCASSSLSATGGGNTQYFGPGTRLTVL.

V is TRBV6-4 and J is TRBJ2-5; D may be TRBD1 or TRBD2 (5 bases each). CDR3 size: 13 residues. The germline V gene has CDR1 MRHNA and CDR2 SNTAGT. The V end lost 6 bases, the J end lost 5 bases, and 13 bases lay between the germline ends. This CDR3 is CASSPSEGETQYF. The CDR3 DNA sequence: TGTGCCAGCAGCCCCTCAGAGGGGGAGACCCAGTACTTC.

This clonotype has ten or more counts. V gene TRBV29-1 combines with J gene TRBJ2-5; D uncertain. CDR1 is SQVTM and CDR2 is ANQGSEA in the germline V gene. The CDR3 covers 12 residues. V dropped 2 bases and J dropped 7 bases, with 11 bases sitting between them. Here the CDR3 DNA reads TGCAGCGTTGAATATCTGGCTGGGACCCAGTACTTC. Its protein product is CSVEYLAGTQYF.

The chain couples TRBV7-8 to TRBJ1-4; 9 positions agree with TRBD1. CDR3 size: 18 residues. Germline CDR1 SGHVS, CDR2 FQNEAQ. Trimming took 2 bases from V and 0 from J; bases not matched to a gene: 7. The CDR3 DNA follows: TGTGCCAGCAGCTTAACCGGGACAGGGCCGGCAACTAATGAAAAACTGTTTTTT. Translating it yields CASSLTGTGPATNEKLFF.

This clonotype occurred once. This chain uses TRBV20-1 with TRBJ1-5; D unclear. CDR1 and CDR2 from the germline V gene are DFQATT and SNEGSKA (reference sequence). The CDR3 runs 16 residues. V lost 5 bases to trimming and J lost 0 bases, with 17 bases between them. This chain's CDR3 is CSAPRPTKDSNQPQHF. DNA of the CDR3: TGCAGTGCTCCCCGCCCGACGAAGGATAGCAATCAGCCCCAGCATTTT.

Only a few counts were recorded for this clonotype. The V gene is TRBV9, the J gene TRBJ2-7, with TRBD1 as a possible D gene (6 bases). Trimming cost V 4 bases and J 5 bases, with 16 bases left between them. There are 14 residues in the CDR3. Germline V gene sequence: CDR1 SGDLS, CDR2 YYNGEE. The CDR3 loop reads CASSLRGGRDEQYF. The CDR3 coding sequence is TGTGCCAGCAGCCTCCGTGGGGGCCGGGACGAGCAGTACTTC.

V gene TRBV12-3 or TRBV12-4 combines with J gene TRBJ2-5; D may be TRBD2 (6 bases). CDR3 length equals 11 residues. The ends were cut back, 5 bases at V and 11 bases at J, with 12 bases in the middle. CDR3 DNA: TGTGCCAGCAGTCTAGGGGCGGGGCAGTACTTC. Amino acid sequence: CASSLGAGQYF.

The V and J genes are TRBV6-6 and TRBJ2-7; the D gene could be TRBD1 or TRBD2 (5 bases each). Germline V lookup: CDR1 MNHNY, CDR2 SVGAGI (reference sequence). The ends were cut back, 5 bases at V and 0 bases at J, with 17 bases in the middle. The CDR3 is 16 amino acids. CDR3 coding DNA: TGTGCCAGCAGTGGCCTCAGGGTGGGGAGCTCCTACGAGCAGTACTTC. This encodes CASSGLRVGSSYEQYF.

This clonotype turned up a few times. The gene calls are TRBV18 and TRBJ2-5; 7 positions match TRBD1. The junction had 3 bases not matched to a gene; V was cut back by 2 bases and J by 0 bases. In germline, CDR1 is KGHSH, CDR2 LQKENI. The CDR3 is made up of 15 amino acids. The CDR3, as DNA: TGTGCCAGCTCACCAAGGACAGGAGACCAAGAGACCCAGTACTTC. It encodes CASSPRTGDQETQYF.

In its sample, this clonotype was seen many times. The CDR3 sequence: CASSLTFEAFF. The CDR3 DNA reads as TGTGCCAGCAGCTTAACCTTTGAAGCTTTCTTT. V and J are TRBV7-2 and TRBJ1-1; D gene unclear. Germline CDR1 SGHTA, CDR2 FQGNSA. Trimming cost V 2 bases and J 7 bases, with 5 bases left between them. This CDR3 contains 11 residues.

This chain links TRBV7-2 with TRBJ2-7; D is possibly TRBD2 (5 bases). The V end lost 2 bases, the J end lost 3 bases, and 14 bases lay between the germline ends. The CDR3 is made up of 15 amino acids. CDR1 and CDR2 (germline): SGHTA, FQGNSA. The DNA of the CDR3 is TGTGCCAGCAGCTTACTTAAAGAGGCGGGCTACGAGCAGTACTTC. Residues: CASSLLKEAGYEQYF.

The chain is built from TRBV20-1 and TRBJ2-3; a possible D gene is TRBD2 (6 bases). The CDR3 has 13 residues. Germline V gene lookup returns CDR1 DFQATT and CDR2 SNEGSKA (reference sequence). The ends were cut back, 6 bases at V and 8 bases at J, with 18 bases in the middle. The CDR3 loop reads CSASTGRTGTQYF. The CDR3 DNA sequence: TGCAGTGCCAGCACTGGGAGGACCGGTACGCAGTATTTT.

For the CDR3, the DNA is TGTGCCAGCAGCGACACTTTCACTCGCACAGATACGCAGTATTTT. This encodes CASSDTFTRTDTQYF. V usage is TRBV6-5 and J usage is TRBJ2-3; D is ambiguous. CDR1 is MNHEY, CDR2 SVGAGI, per germline. The CDR3 is 15 residues long. The V and J ends lost 6 bases and 1 base respectively, with 14 bases between them.

The sample holds many counts of this clonotype. The genes are TRBV29-1 and TRBJ2-3; D might be TRBD2 (5 bases). V was clipped by 8 bases and J by 0 bases, with 15 bases between them. The V gene's germline CDR1 is SQVTM and CDR2 ANQGSEA. The CDR3 spans 14 residues. The CDR3 DNA reads as TGCAGCCTCGGCGGCGGGTCTAGCACAGATACGCAGTATTTT. Protein sequence: CSLGGGSSTDTQYF.

The J gene is TRBJ2-1, the V gene TRBV5-1; 10 bases align to TRBD2. CDR1 is SGHRS and CDR2 is YFSETQ in the germline V gene. Unmatched junction bases numbered 6, after V lost 0 bases and J lost 9 bases. The CDR3 totals 15 residues. The CDR3 reads CASSLEAGGPSEQFF. The CDR3 bases are TGCGCCAGCAGCTTGGAAGCGGGGGGGCCAAGTGAGCAGTTCTTC.

The gene calls are TRBV28 and TRBJ2-3; weak D call: TRBD2 (5 bases). This CDR3 comprises 12 residues. Trimming removed 8 bases from V and 9 bases from J, with 15 bases in between. Germline loops: CDR1 MDHEN, CDR2 SYDVKM. The CDR3 sequence is CASGGIGRTQYF. CDR3 nucleotide sequence: TGTGCCAGCGGAGGTATAGGCAGGACGCAGTATTTT.

This chain joins TRBV7-6 and TRBJ1-2; 9 nucleotides align to TRBD1. After removal of 5 bases from V and 2 bases from J, the junction contained 6 bases not matched to a gene. Germline values: CDR1 SGHVS, CDR2 FNYEAQ. The CDR3 is 15 amino acids. This CDR3 is CASSPSTGGNYGYTF. The CDR3 DNA reads as TGTGCCAGCAGCCCATCGACAGGGGGAAACTATGGCTACACCTTC.

The CDR3 region has the DNA TGCAGCGTTGCCAGCACCGGCTACGAGCAGTACTTC. This translates into CSVASTGYEQYF. The V gene is TRBV29-1, the J gene TRBJ2-7; D is undetermined. The CDR3 loop spans 12 amino acids. In germline, CDR1 is SQVTM, CDR2 ANQGSEA. With 4 bases removed from V and 3 bases from J, the gap between germline ends came to 10 bases.

This clonotype was counted a few times. V and J are TRBV27 and TRBJ2-3, with TRBD1 identical over 7 bases. CDR3 size: 13 residues. Germline trimming cut 3 bases from V and 6 bases from J; bases unmatched to any gene: 3. Germline CDR1 reads MNHEY; CDR2 reads SMNVEV (reference sequence). The chain's CDR3 is CASSLTGWDTQYF. The CDR3 DNA is TGTGCCAGCAGTTTGACAGGGTGGGATACGCAGTATTTT.

The chain is built from TRBV12-3 or TRBV12-4 and TRBJ2-1, with TRBD2 matching 10 bases. With V trimmed by 8 bases and J by 7 bases, 20 bases remained unmatched. The CDR3 consists of 18 residues. CDR3 DNA: TGTGCCAGCCGAGCTAGCGGGGGAACCCCCTCTTCAGGGAATGAGCAGTTCTTC. This sequence encodes CASRASGGTPSSGNEQFF.